This T cell receptor (beta chain) came from a study of T cells of healthy individuals. CDR1 and CDR2 (germline): LGHNA, YSLEER. The V segment lost 7 bases and the J segment 7 bases; nucleotides outside the gene matches: 8. The CDR3 runs to 15 residues. TCRdb re-derived calls from the 5' RACE reads in MiXCR, one entry per CDR3 protein. The top ten hold more than 15% of the sample, which has about 53,000 distinct CDR3 sequences, roughly 15% seen once. This clonotype was seen at least ten times. This TCR was sampled from a human donor in good health. This chain uses TRBV4-3 with TRBJ1-6, with 9 positions matching TRBD1. Here the CDR3 DNA reads TGCGCCAGCAACCGGAGAGGGACAGGGAATTCACCCCTCCACTTT. Encoded protein: CASNRRGTGNSPLHF.